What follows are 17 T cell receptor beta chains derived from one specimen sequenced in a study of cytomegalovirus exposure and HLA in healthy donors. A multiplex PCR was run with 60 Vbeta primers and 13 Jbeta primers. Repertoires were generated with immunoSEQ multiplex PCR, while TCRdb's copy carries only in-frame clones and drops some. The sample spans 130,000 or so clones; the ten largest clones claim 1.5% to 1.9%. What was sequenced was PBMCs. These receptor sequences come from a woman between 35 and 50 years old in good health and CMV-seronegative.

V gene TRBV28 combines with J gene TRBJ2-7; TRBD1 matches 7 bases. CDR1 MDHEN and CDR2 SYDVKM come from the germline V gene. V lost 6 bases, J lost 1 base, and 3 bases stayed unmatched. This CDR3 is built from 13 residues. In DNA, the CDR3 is TGTGCCAGCAGCGCGACAGGGTCCTACGAGCAGTACGTC. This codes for CASSATGSYEQYV.

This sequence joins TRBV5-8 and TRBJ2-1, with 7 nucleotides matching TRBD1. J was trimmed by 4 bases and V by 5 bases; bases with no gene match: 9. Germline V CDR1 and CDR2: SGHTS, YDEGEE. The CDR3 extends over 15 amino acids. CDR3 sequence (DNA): TGTGCCAGCAGTCAGTTGAGGGGGCGGTACAATGAGCAGTTCTTC. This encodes CASSQLRGRYNEQFF.

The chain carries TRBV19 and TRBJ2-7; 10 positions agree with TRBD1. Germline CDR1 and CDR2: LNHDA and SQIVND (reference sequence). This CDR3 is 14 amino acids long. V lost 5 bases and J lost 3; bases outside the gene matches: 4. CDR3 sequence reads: CASSLRDRGYEQYF. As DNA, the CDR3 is TGTGCCAGTAGTCTCCGGGACAGGGGCTACGAGCAGTACTTC.

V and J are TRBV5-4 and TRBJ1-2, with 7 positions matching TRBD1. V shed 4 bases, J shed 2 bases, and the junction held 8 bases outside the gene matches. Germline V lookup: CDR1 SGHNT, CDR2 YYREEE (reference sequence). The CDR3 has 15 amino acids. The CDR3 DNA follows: TGTGCCAGCAGCCTCAACCGGGACAGCAACTATGGCTACACCTTC. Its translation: CASSLNRDSNYGYTF.

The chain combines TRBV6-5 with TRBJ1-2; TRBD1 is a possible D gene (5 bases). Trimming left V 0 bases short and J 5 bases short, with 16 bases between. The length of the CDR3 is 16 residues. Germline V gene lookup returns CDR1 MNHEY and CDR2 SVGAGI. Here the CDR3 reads CASSYSIRGDLYGYTF. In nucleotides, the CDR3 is TGTGCCAGCAGTTACTCGATTCGGGGGGACCTGTATGGCTACACCTTC.

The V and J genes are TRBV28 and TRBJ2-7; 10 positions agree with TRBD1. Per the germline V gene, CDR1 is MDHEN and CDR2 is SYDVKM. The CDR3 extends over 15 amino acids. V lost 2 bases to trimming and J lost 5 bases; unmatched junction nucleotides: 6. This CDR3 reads CASSLGGQGRHEQYF. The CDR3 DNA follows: TGTGCCAGCAGTTTAGGGGGACAGGGGAGACACGAGCAGTACTTC. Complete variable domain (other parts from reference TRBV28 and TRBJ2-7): DVKVTQSSRYLVKRTGEKVFLECVQDMDHENMFWYRQDPGLGLRLIYFSYDVKMKEKGDIPEGYSVSREKKERFSLILESASTNQTSMYLCASSLGGQGRHEQYFGPGTRLTVT.

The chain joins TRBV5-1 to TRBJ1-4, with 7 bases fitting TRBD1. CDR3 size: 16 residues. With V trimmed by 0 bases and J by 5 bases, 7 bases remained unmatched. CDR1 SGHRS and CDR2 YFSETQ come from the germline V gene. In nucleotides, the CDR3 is TGCGCCAGCAGCTTGGGAGGGGGCAGGGGGAATGAAAAACTGTTTTTT. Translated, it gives CASSLGGGRGNEKLFF.

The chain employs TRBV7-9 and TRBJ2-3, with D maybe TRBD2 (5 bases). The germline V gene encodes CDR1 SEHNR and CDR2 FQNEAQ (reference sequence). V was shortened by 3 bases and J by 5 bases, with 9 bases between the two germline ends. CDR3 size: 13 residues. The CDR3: CASSFRRGDTQYF. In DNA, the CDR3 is TGTGCCAGCAGCTTCCGACGGGGAGATACGCAGTATTTT.

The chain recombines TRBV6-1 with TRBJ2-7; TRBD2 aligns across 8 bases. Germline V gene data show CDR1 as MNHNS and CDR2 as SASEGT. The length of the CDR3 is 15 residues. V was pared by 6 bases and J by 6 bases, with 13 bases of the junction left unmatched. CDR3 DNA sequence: TGTGCCAGCAGCTTTAGCGGGGCAGTTGGGGTCGAGCAGTACTTC. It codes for CASSFSGAVGVEQYF.

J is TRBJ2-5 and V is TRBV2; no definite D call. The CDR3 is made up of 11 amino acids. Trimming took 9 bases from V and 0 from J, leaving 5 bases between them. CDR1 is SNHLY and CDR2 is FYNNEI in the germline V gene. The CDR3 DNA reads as TGTGCCAGTACATACCAAGAGACCCAGTACTTC. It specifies CASTYQETQYF.

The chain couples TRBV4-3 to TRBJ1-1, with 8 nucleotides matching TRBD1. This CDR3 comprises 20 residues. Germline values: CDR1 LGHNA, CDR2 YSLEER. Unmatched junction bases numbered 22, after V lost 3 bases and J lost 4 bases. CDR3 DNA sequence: TGCGCCAGCAGCCAGCACCCGAGGGGGCAGGGGGCGAAGGTTGGCACTGAAGCTTTCTTT. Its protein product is CASSQHPRGQGAKVGTEAFF.

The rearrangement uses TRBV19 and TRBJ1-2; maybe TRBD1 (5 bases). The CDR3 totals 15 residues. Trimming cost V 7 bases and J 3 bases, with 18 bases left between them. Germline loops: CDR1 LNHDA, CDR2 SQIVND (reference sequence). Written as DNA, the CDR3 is TGTGCCAGTATCCCACGGAGGGACTCTGACTATGGCTACACCTTC. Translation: CASIPRRDSDYGYTF.

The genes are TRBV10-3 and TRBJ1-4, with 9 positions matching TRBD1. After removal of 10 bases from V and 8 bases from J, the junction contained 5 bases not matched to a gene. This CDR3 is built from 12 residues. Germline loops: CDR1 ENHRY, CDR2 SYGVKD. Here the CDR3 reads CATRTGAEKLFF. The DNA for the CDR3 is TGTGCCACGCGGACAGGGGCCGAAAAACTGTTTTTT.

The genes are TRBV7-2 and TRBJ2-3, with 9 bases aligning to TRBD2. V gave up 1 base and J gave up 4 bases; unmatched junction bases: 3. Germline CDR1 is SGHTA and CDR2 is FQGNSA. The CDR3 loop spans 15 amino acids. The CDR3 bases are TGTGCCAGCAGCTTAGTGGCTAGCGGGGCAGATACGCAGTATTTT. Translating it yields CASSLVASGADTQYF.

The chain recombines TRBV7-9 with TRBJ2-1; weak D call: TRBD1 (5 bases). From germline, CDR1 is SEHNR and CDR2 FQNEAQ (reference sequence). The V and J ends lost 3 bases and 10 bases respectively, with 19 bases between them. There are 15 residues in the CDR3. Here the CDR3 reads CASSLVQGSSSEQFF. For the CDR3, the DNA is TGTGCCAGCAGCTTGGTTCAGGGTAGCTCTTCCGAGCAGTTCTTC.

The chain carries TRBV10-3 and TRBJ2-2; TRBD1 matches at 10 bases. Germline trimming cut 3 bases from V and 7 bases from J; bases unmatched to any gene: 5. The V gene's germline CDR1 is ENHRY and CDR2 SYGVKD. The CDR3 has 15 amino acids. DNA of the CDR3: TGTGCCATCAGTGACGGGACAGGGGTTGGCGGGGAGCTGTTTTTT. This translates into CAISDGTGVGGELFF.

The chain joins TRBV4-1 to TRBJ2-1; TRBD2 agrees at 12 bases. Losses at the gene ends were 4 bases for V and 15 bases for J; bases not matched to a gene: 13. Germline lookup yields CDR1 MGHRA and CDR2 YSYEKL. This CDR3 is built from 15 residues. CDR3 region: CASSLQTSGGGLMFF. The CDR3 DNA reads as TGCGCCAGCAGCCTCCAGACTAGCGGGGGCGGTTTGATGTTCTTC.